A selection of T cell receptor beta chains follows, all from one sample in a study of cytomegalovirus exposure and HLA in healthy donors. The protocol was immunoSEQ multiplex PCR, while the TCRdb copy is restricted to in-frame clones and leaves out a portion. In the table there are about 120,000 clones, 86% of which are singletons. Sample: PBMCs. All receptors come from a young man in good health and CMV-seronegative. CDR3s include the opening cysteine and the closing phenylalanine or tryptophan. A D gene is named only where the DNA matches it firmly. The size field is filled for only some rows; it gives once, few, many or a size class.

j_gene: TRBJ2-5; abundance: NA; v_gene: TRBV6-5; d_gene: TRBD1; len: 14; CDR3nt: TGTGCCAGCAGTGAACAGGGGTTTGTGGAGACCCAGTACTTC; CDR3aa: CASSEQGFVETQYF
j_gene: TRBJ1-5; abundance: NA; v_gene: TRBV7-6; d_gene: TRBD1; len: 14; CDR3nt: TGTGCCAGCAGCTGGGGACAGAGCAATCAGCCCCAGCATTTT; CDR3aa: CASSWGQSNQPQHF
j_gene: TRBJ2-7; abundance: NA; v_gene: TRBV11-3; d_gene: TRBD1; len: 15; CDR3nt: TGTGCCAGCAGTTCCCGACAGGGGCCTACCTACGAGCAGTACTTC; CDR3aa: CASSSRQGPTYEQYF
j_gene: TRBJ2-1; abundance: NA; v_gene: TRBV11-2; d_gene: NA; len: 17; CDR3nt: TGTGCCAGCAGCCCCCCGGGTTTTCGGAGCCCTTACAATGAGCAGTTCTTC; CDR3aa: CASSPPGFRSPYNEQFF
j_gene: TRBJ2-3; abundance: once; v_gene: TRBV6-1; d_gene: TRBD2; len: 15; CDR3nt: TGTGCCAGCAGTGACGTAGCGGGGGGGCCAGATACGCAGTATTTT; CDR3aa: CASSDVAGGPDTQYF
j_gene: TRBJ2-1; abundance: NA; v_gene: TRBV27; d_gene: TRBD2; len: 16; CDR3nt: TGTGCCAGCAGTTTAGAGGGCAGCGGGGGGTTCTATGAGCAGTTCTTC; CDR3aa: CASSLEGSGGFYEQFF
j_gene: TRBJ2-2; abundance: NA; v_gene: TRBV27; d_gene: NA; len: 15; CDR3nt: TGTGCCAGCAGCAGGACTTGGGCTAACACCGGGGAGCTGTTTTTT; CDR3aa: CASSRTWANTGELFF
j_gene: TRBJ2-1; abundance: NA; v_gene: TRBV9; d_gene: TRBD2; len: 15; CDR3nt: TGTGCCAGCAGCGTAGGACTAGCGGAGGGGGGTGAGCAGTTCTTC; CDR3aa: CASSVGLAEGGEQFF
j_gene: TRBJ2-3; abundance: NA; v_gene: TRBV5-1; d_gene: TRBD2; len: 17; CDR3nt: TGCGCCAGCAGCCCGCCCCTTAGCGGGGGGGCCGGTGATACGCAGTATTTT; CDR3aa: CASSPPLSGGAGDTQYF
j_gene: TRBJ2-1; abundance: NA; v_gene: TRBV9; d_gene: NA; len: 14; CDR3nt: TGTGCCAGCAGCGTAGCTCAGGGATACAATGAGCAGTTCTTC; CDR3aa: CASSVAQGYNEQFF
j_gene: TRBJ2-1; abundance: once; v_gene: TRBV5-1; d_gene: NA; len: 14; CDR3nt: TGCGCCAGCAGCTTGTTTAACAGATTGAGTGAGCAGTTCTTC; CDR3aa: CASSLFNRLSEQFF
j_gene: TRBJ1-2; abundance: NA; v_gene: TRBV11-2; d_gene: TRBD1; len: 14; CDR3nt: TGTGCCAGCACCCAGGACAGGACTCACTATGGCTACACCTTC; CDR3aa: CASTQDRTHYGYTF
j_gene: TRBJ1-4; abundance: NA; v_gene: TRBV9; d_gene: NA; len: 14; CDR3nt: TGTGCCAGCAGCGGTGCAGGGAAGGCTGAAAAACTGTTTTTT; CDR3aa: CASSGAGKAEKLFF
j_gene: TRBJ2-1; abundance: NA; v_gene: TRBV5-1; d_gene: TRBD1; len: 15; CDR3nt: TGCGCCAGCAGCTACCGGGGGACAGGGGGTAATGAGCAGTTCTTC; CDR3aa: CASSYRGTGGNEQFF
j_gene: TRBJ2-1; abundance: NA; v_gene: TRBV27; d_gene: NA; len: 14; CDR3nt: TGTGCCAGCAGTTTCTCCTTATACGGCAATGAGCAGTTCTTC; CDR3aa: CASSFSLYGNEQFF
j_gene: TRBJ2-2; abundance: once; v_gene: TRBV30; d_gene: NA; len: 13; CDR3nt: TGTGCCTGGGACAGGCTGAACACCGGGGAGCTGTTTTTT; CDR3aa: CAWDRLNTGELFF
j_gene: TRBJ2-1; abundance: NA; v_gene: TRBV18; d_gene: TRBD2; len: 17; CDR3nt: TGTGCCAGCTCACGCACTGAAGCGGGAGGCTCCTACAATGAGCAGTTCTTC; CDR3aa: CASSRTEAGGSYNEQFF
j_gene: TRBJ1-1; abundance: NA; v_gene: TRBV6-5; d_gene: TRBD1; len: 14; CDR3nt: TGTGCCAGCAGCCGACAGGGGGTCCACACTGAAGCTTTCTTT; CDR3aa: CASSRQGVHTEAFF
j_gene: TRBJ2-5; abundance: NA; v_gene: TRBV2; d_gene: TRBD2; len: 13; CDR3nt: TGTGCCAGCATGGTACTAGCGGGGGAGACCCAGTACTTC; CDR3aa: CASMVLAGETQYF
j_gene: TRBJ2-1; abundance: NA; v_gene: TRBV5-1; d_gene: NA; len: 14; CDR3nt: TGCGCCAGCAGCCACTATGCTTCAGCGTACGAGCAGTTCTTC; CDR3aa: CASSHYASAYEQFF
j_gene: TRBJ2-4; abundance: NA; v_gene: TRBV7-9; d_gene: TRBD2; len: 16; CDR3nt: TGTGCCAGCAGCTCTCGACTAGCAGGAGCCAAAAACATTCAGTACTTC; CDR3aa: CASSSRLAGAKNIQYF
j_gene: TRBJ1-3; abundance: NA; v_gene: TRBV18; d_gene: NA; len: 16; CDR3nt: TGTGCCAGCTCACCAAGTAGGCCAGGCAGTGGAAACACCATATATTTT; CDR3aa: CASSPSRPGSGNTIYF